Described below is a single T cell receptor (beta chain) sequence and its context. Its antigen remains unknown. This CDR3 contains 14 residues. V lost 6 bases and J 0 bases, leaving 11 bases between the germline ends. The germline V gene has CDR1 LNHDA and CDR2 SQIVND (reference sequence). The source of the sample is a study of radiation and T cells in renal cell carcinoma. Sample time point: blood 4 weeks post-SBRT, at nephrectomy. Documented treatment: 15 Gy SBRT to primary tumor, nephrectomy 4 weeks later. The tumor was a clear cell renal cell carcinoma. Study-level results: Top tumor clonotypes rose in blood 2 weeks post-radiation, then contracted.

Libraries were prepared by immunoSEQ multiplex PCR; TCRdb keeps only in-frame clonotypes and omits some of them. The table has some 150,000 clones, 65% to 90% seen once. This TCR derives from a woman between 50 and 59 years old with renal cell carcinoma. V and J are TRBV19 and TRBJ1-2; weak D call: TRBD1 (6 bases). This specimen was blood, taken from a patient whose treatment included radiotherapy and nephrectomy. The CDR3 spells CASSRDTANYGYTF. The CDR3 DNA follows: TGTGCCAGTAGCAGGGACACTGCTAACTATGGCTACACCTTC.